This T cell receptor beta chain came from a study of T cells in Graves' hyperthyroidism and ophthalmopathy. Enrolled ophthalmopathy patients presented with a Clinical Activity Score of at least 3, a NOSPECS grade of at least 4, and disease duration under 3 months. Amplified regions were TCR beta CDR3 sequences from RNA transcripts. HTBI primers drove first-round RT-PCR of the TCR CDR3. Each CDR3 protein is one row after TCRdb ran MiXCR on the multiplex PCR reads. The data hold a few hundred thousand distinct CDR3 sequences, with 15% to 20% observed a single time. This clonotype was observed many times. What it binds is unknown. Study observations and caveats: Most thyroid clonotypes expanded above 0.001 appeared in blood too.

This CDR3 has 15 amino acids. Germline assignment: CDR1 KGHSH and CDR2 LQKENI. V shed 3 bases and J shed 2 bases, with 13 bases lying between them. The J gene is TRBJ1-2, the V gene TRBV18; D might be TRBD1 (5 bases). The sequenced sample consisted of blood. The source is a woman aged 18-29 years with Graves' ophthalmopathy. This chain's CDR3 is CASSPMTDSNYGYTF. In DNA, the CDR3 is TGTGCCAGCTCACCCATGACAGATTCAAACTATGGCTACACCTTC.